This T cell receptor beta chain stems from a study of shared clonotypes between healthy human individuals. The repertoire was sequenced with immunoSEQ multiplex PCR; TCRdb's copy has only in-frame clones and lacks some. The sample records approximately 350,000 clones, around two thirds being singletons. Germline-derived CDR1 and CDR2 are SGHNT and YYREEE (reference sequence). The CDR3 is made up of 15 amino acids. The ends lost 3 bases at V and 4 bases at J; junction bases unmatched: 5. The V call is TRBV5-4, the J call TRBJ2-1, with 9 bases identical to TRBD1. This receptor was obtained from a man aged 25-45 years in good health. Sequencing used memory CD4+ T cells sorted from blood. Subset: CD45RA-negative fraction. The chain's CDR3 is CASSYSGQGYNEQFF. CDR3 sequence (DNA): TGTGCCAGCAGCTATTCGGGACAGGGTTACAATGAGCAGTTCTTC.